Listed below are T cell receptor beta chains from one sample, sequenced in a study of blood T cell repertoires in COVID-19. Produced via immunoSEQ multiplex PCR; TCRdb's table is partial and in-frame only. The sample lists about 73,000 clones, over 70% occurring once. The sample was peripheral blood. These receptor sequences come from a man aged 80 or over with active or convalescent COVID-19. CDR3s include the opening cysteine and the closing phenylalanine or tryptophan. D genes are given only for firm matches. Rows give clone size only sometimes, using once, few, many, or a class for an expanded clone.

J: TRBJ2-5
V: TRBV5-6
D: NA
size: NA
DNA: TGTGCCAGCAGCTTGTCAGGGGAAGAGACCCAGTACTTC
CDR3: CASSLSGEETQYF

J: TRBJ2-1
V: TRBV6-5
D: NA
size: NA
DNA: TGTGCCAGCGGCCGGGACTCCTACAATGAGCAGTTCTTC
CDR3: CASGRDSYNEQFF

J: TRBJ2-3
V: TRBV3-1/TRBV3-2
D: NA
size: few
DNA: TGTGCCAGCAGCCCCCGGGTGGGGGGAGATACGCAGTATTTT
CDR3: CASSPRVGGDTQYF

J: TRBJ1-4
V: TRBV5-1
D: TRBD1
size: NA
DNA: TGCGCCGGGGGCAGGGGGCAGGTCTTGGAAAAACTGTTTTTT
CDR3: CAGGRGQVLEKLFF

J: TRBJ1-5
V: TRBV6-5
D: NA
size: NA
DNA: TGTGCCAGCAAAACCGCAGGGAGGAACAATCAGCCCCAGCATTTT
CDR3: CASKTAGRNNQPQHF

J: TRBJ2-1
V: TRBV6-2/TRBV6-3
D: TRBD2
size: NA
DNA: TGTGCCAGCAGTCGTCTAGCGGGGCCCAATGAGCAGTTCTTC
CDR3: CASSRLAGPNEQFF

J: TRBJ2-7
V: TRBV11-2
D: TRBD1
size: once
DNA: TGTGCCAGCAGCTTAGAACAGGGGATCCCCTACGAGCAGTACTTC
CDR3: CASSLEQGIPYEQYF

J: TRBJ2-7
V: TRBV5-4
D: TRBD1
size: NA
DNA: TGTGCCAGCAGCCTGCCGGGACAGAACTACGAGCAGTACTTC
CDR3: CASSLPGQNYEQYF

J: TRBJ2-3
V: TRBV2
D: TRBD2
size: once
DNA: TGTGCCAGCACTAGGACTAGCGGAACTAGCACAGATACGCAGTATTTT
CDR3: CASTRTSGTSTDTQYF

J: TRBJ1-5
V: TRBV7-2
D: TRBD1
size: NA
DNA: TGTGCCAGCAGCTCCGGGACAGGGAACCAGCCCCAGCATTTT
CDR3: CASSSGTGNQPQHF

J: TRBJ1-6
V: TRBV5-6
D: NA
size: NA
DNA: TGTGCCAGCAGCTTTGGGGGATACCCCCGGGAGACACCCCTCCACTTT
CDR3: CASSFGGYPRETPLHF

J: TRBJ2-7
V: TRBV19
D: NA
size: NA
DNA: TGTGCCAGTAGTGCCAGGGTAACCTACGAGCAGTACTTC
CDR3: CASSARVTYEQYF

J: TRBJ2-7
V: TRBV11-2
D: NA
size: NA
DNA: TGTGCCAGCGGATCTAGCGCTCTCCCCCTCGAGCAGTACTTC
CDR3: CASGSSALPLEQYF

J: TRBJ1-1
V: TRBV30
D: NA
size: NA
DNA: TGTGCCTGGAGTGTATTTGGCAGGGAGGACACTGAAGCTTTCTTT
CDR3: CAWSVFGREDTEAFF

J: TRBJ1-5
V: TRBV19
D: NA
size: NA
DNA: TGTGCCAGTAGTATAGGGAGGTTAGGCAATCAGCCCCAGCATTTT
CDR3: CASSIGRLGNQPQHF

J: TRBJ2-1
V: TRBV11-2
D: TRBD2
size: once
DNA: TGTGCCAGCTCAAGACTAGCGGGAGGGAGAGACTGGTTCGTCGGGCAGTTCTTC
CDR3: CASSRLAGGRDWFVGQFF

J: TRBJ1-1
V: TRBV24-1
D: NA
size: NA
DNA: TGTGCCACCAGTGATCCTGGAGGCGAAGCTTTCTTT
CDR3: CATSDPGGEAFF

J: TRBJ1-2
V: TRBV5-1
D: TRBD1
size: NA
DNA: TGCGCCAGCAGCTCGGGACAGGGCACGATGACAGGTTATGGCTACACCTTC
CDR3: CASSSGQGTMTGYGYTF

J: TRBJ2-1
V: TRBV30
D: NA
size: NA
DNA: TGTGCCTGGAGCCCGGCTAGCGCCGTCTACAATGAGCAGTTCTTC
CDR3: CAWSPASAVYNEQFF

J: TRBJ2-7
V: TRBV5-5
D: NA
size: NA
DNA: TGTGCCAGCAGCTTGGCCGTGACAGCGCAGTACTTC
CDR3: CASSLAVTAQYF

J: TRBJ2-7
V: TRBV4-2
D: NA
size: NA
DNA: TGTGCCAGCAGCCAAGGCAAGGGGCGAGAGCAGTACTTC
CDR3: CASSQGKGREQYF

J: TRBJ2-2
V: TRBV5-1
D: TRBD2
size: NA
DNA: TGCGCCAGCAGTTTAGGACTAGCGGGACCCGGGGAGCTGTTTTTT
CDR3: CASSLGLAGPGELFF

J: TRBJ2-7
V: TRBV5-1
D: TRBD1
size: few
DNA: TGCGCCAGCAGCTTGGCACAGGGGGCTTCCTACGAGCAGTACTTC
CDR3: CASSLAQGASYEQYF

J: TRBJ2-7
V: TRBV2
D: NA
size: once
DNA: TGTGCCAGCCTACTTTCGAACAGGGTTGACGAGCAGTACTTC
CDR3: CASLLSNRVDEQYF

J: TRBJ2-1
V: TRBV5-5
D: NA
size: NA
DNA: TGTGCCAGCAGCTTGGGCGGAGCATCCTACAATGAGCAGTTCTTC
CDR3: CASSLGGASYNEQFF

J: TRBJ2-1
V: TRBV10-1
D: NA
size: few
DNA: TGCGCCAGCAGTGCTAGCTCCTACAATGAGCAGTTCTTC
CDR3: CASSASSYNEQFF

J: TRBJ2-7
V: TRBV11-3
D: TRBD2
size: NA
DNA: TGTGCCAGCAGCTTATTAGCGGGAGGGACCTACGAGCAGTACTTC
CDR3: CASSLLAGGTYEQYF

J: TRBJ2-1
V: TRBV27
D: NA
size: NA
DNA: TGTGCCAGCACCCCACTCCCGGGTGGGTCCTACAATGAGCAGTTCTTC
CDR3: CASTPLPGGSYNEQFF

J: TRBJ2-1
V: TRBV6-6
D: NA
size: NA
DNA: TGTGCCAGCAGTCGAAGCGGGCAGGGCAGATCCTACAATGAGCAGTTCTTC
CDR3: CASSRSGQGRSYNEQFF

J: TRBJ2-3
V: TRBV5-1
D: NA
size: NA
DNA: TGCGCCAGCAGCTTAGGGGGGGTAGATACGCAGTATTTT
CDR3: CASSLGGVDTQYF

J: TRBJ1-3
V: TRBV11-2
D: TRBD1
size: few
DNA: TGTGCCACCTCGGACAGGGAAGGTGGAAACACCATATATTTT
CDR3: CATSDREGGNTIYF

J: TRBJ2-1
V: TRBV19
D: TRBD2
size: NA
DNA: TGTGCCAGTAGTATTACCGGGGGGGCCTACAATGAGCAGTTCTTC
CDR3: CASSITGGAYNEQFF

J: TRBJ2-7
V: TRBV5-4
D: TRBD1
size: NA
DNA: TGTGCCAGCAGCTTGGCCGGGACAGGAGGCTACGAGCAGTACTTC
CDR3: CASSLAGTGGYEQYF

J: TRBJ1-5
V: TRBV5-8
D: TRBD1
size: NA
DNA: TGTGCCAGCAGCTTGGCTCGGACAGGGACGGGCAATCAGCCCCAGCATTTT
CDR3: CASSLARTGTGNQPQHF

J: TRBJ2-1
V: TRBV3-1/TRBV3-2
D: NA
size: NA
DNA: TGTGCCAGCAGCCAAGGCTCGGGAAACAATGAGCAGTTCTTC
CDR3: CASSQGSGNNEQFF

J: TRBJ1-2
V: TRBV10-3
D: NA
size: NA
DNA: TGTGCCATCAGGGGGGAGGTTAGCTATGGCTACACCTTC
CDR3: CAIRGEVSYGYTF

J: TRBJ2-7
V: TRBV10-3
D: NA
size: NA
DNA: TGTGCCATCAGTGATGGGGGGTCTAGGAGCTCCTACGAGCAGTACTTC
CDR3: CAISDGGSRSSYEQYF

J: TRBJ2-7
V: TRBV27
D: NA
size: NA
DNA: TGTGCCAGCAGTTTAGATTGGACAAGATCTTCCTACGAGCAGTACTTC
CDR3: CASSLDWTRSSYEQYF

J: TRBJ1-5
V: TRBV6-2/TRBV6-3
D: TRBD1
size: NA
DNA: TGTGCCAGCAGTTACCCACCGGGACAGCCCGTTCAGCCCCAGCATTTT
CDR3: CASSYPPGQPVQPQHF

J: TRBJ1-5
V: TRBV27
D: NA
size: NA
DNA: TGTGCCAGCAGAGCGACGGAGAATAATCAGCCCCAGCATTTT
CDR3: CASRATENNQPQHF

J: TRBJ2-3
V: TRBV5-6
D: TRBD1
size: NA
DNA: TGTGCCAGCAGCGGCCCGGGACAGGGCACAGATACGCAGTATTTT
CDR3: CASSGPGQGTDTQYF

J: TRBJ2-1
V: TRBV6-5
D: TRBD2
size: NA
DNA: TGTGCCAGCAGACCTCTAGCTAGCGGGAGTTATGAGCAGTTCTTC
CDR3: CASRPLASGSYEQFF